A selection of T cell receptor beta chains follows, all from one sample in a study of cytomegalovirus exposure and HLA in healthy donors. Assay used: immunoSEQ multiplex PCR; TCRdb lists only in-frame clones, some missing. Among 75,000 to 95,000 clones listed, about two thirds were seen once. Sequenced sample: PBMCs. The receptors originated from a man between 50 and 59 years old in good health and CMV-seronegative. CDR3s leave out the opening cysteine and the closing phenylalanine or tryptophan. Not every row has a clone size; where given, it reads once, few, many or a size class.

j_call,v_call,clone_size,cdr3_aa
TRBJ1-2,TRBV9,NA,ASSAPGRGHGYT
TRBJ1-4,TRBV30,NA,AWNRDRDSGEKLF
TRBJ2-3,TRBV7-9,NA,ASSLSGNTDTQY
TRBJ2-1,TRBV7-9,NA,ASSLAGTGNEQF
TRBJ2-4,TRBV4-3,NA,ASSQDQGRTGPPH
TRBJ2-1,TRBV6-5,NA,ASSYSRDPDNEQF
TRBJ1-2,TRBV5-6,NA,ASSVQANYGYT
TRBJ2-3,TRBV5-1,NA,ASNPGTVTDTQY
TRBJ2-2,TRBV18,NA,ASSPGQLANTGELF
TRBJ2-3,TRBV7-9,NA,ASSLAGTGGSTDTQY
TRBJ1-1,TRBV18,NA,ASSPGGHLNTEAF
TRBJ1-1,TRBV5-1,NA,ASSAGQTISEAF
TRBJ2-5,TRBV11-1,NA,ASSEGLAGGSGETQY
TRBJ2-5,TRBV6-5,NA,ARRTSRLQETQY
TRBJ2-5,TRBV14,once,ASSRTGGGETQY
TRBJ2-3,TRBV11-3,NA,ANSLLGGTLTDTQY
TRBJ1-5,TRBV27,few,ASPGACNQPQH
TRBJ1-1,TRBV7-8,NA,ASSLARGLTEAF
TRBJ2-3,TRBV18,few,ASSPPIWSGGHTDTQY
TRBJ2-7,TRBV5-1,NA,ASSRGGTVPYEQY
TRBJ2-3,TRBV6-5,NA,ASSQPDRAPDTQY
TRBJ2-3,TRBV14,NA,ASMPKDVWQGGPDTQY
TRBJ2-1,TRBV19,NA,ASSSGSVSYNEQF
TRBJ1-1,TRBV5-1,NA,ASSLVLAASSEAF
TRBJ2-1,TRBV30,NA,AWSRGTSADEQF
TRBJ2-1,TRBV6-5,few,ASSYMAGVYEQF
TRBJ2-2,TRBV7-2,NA,ASVAGVHTGELF
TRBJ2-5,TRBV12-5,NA,ASGSTAAETQY
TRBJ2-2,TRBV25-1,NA,ASSERPSGNGGELF
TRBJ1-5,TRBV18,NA,ASSPGTGRNQPQH
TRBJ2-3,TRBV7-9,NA,ASSLVQGGTDTQY
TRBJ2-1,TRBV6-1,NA,ASSDPNRDEQF
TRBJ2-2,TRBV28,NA,ASRLRGPGELF
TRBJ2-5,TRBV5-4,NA,ASSPASIQETQY
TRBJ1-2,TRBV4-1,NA,ASSQEFLRRGYGYT